This T cell receptor beta chain was recovered during a study of blood T cell repertoires in COVID-19. This clone has ten or more counts. Clones were read by immunoSEQ multiplex PCR, and TCRdb kept only the in-frame ones, dropping some. Of about 350,000 clones in the sample, almost 90% are singletons; the top ten hold around 7.9%. Germline-derived CDR1 and CDR2 are GTSNPN and SVGIG (reference sequence). This CDR3 is 14 amino acids long. Trimming cost V 4 bases and J 10 bases; bases outside gene matches: 10. The TCR was taken from a woman in her sixties or seventies with COVID-19, enrolled during active disease. The sample comprised peripheral blood. V gene TRBV30 combines with J gene TRBJ1-6; 7 nucleotides align to TRBD1. CDR3 amino acids: CAWTYQGGRSPLHF. CDR3 DNA sequence: TGTGCCTGGACTTACCAGGGGGGAAGGTCACCCCTCCACTTT.